These 16 T cell receptor beta chains originate from one sample sequenced in a study of spatial heterogeneity in lung cancer. Notes on the study in general: Tumoral mutation counts were tracked by counts of expanded intratumoral alpha and beta TCRs.

Their cognate antigens are unknown. MiXCR, run by TCRdb on the 5' RACE reads, gives a single entry per CDR3 protein. The sample holds fewer than 6,500 distinct CDR3 sequences, about 8.4% seen once. Sample time point: sample taken at primary tumor resection. The source was lung tumor tissue, collected at surgery. The receptors were gathered from a female donor with early-stage non-small cell lung cancer.

This clonotype is medium-sized. The CDR3 DNA follows: TGCAGTGCTGACTTAATGGGGATCAACAATGAGCAGTTCTTC. Protein: CSADLMGINNEQFF. This sequence joins TRBV20-1 and TRBJ2-1, with D unclear. V was clipped by 5 bases and J by 5 bases, with 16 bases between them. The CDR3 covers 14 residues. Looked up from germline, CDR1 is DFQATT and CDR2 is SNEGSKA (reference sequence).

This clonotype occurred many times. The V and J genes are TRBV6-5 and TRBJ2-1; 8 bases map to TRBD1. V was clipped by 6 bases and J by 6 bases; unmatched bases: 10. This CDR3 has 15 residues. The germline CDR1 and CDR2 sequences are MNHEY and SVGAGI. CDR3 nucleotides: TGTGCCAGCAGATCGACAGGGGTTTTTGGCAATGAGCAGTTCTTC. Residues: CASRSTGVFGNEQFF.

In this sample, this clonotype turned up many times. V gene TRBV11-2 combines with J gene TRBJ2-5, with 8 bases aligning to TRBD2. Looked up from germline, CDR1 is SGHAT and CDR2 is FQNNGV. Losses at the gene ends were 0 bases for V and 2 bases for J; bases not matched to a gene: 8. This CDR3 has 17 amino acids. CDR3 sequence reads: CASSLDHRLAGQETQYF. The CDR3 DNA reads as TGTGCCAGCAGCTTAGATCATCGATTAGCGGGACAAGAGACCCAGTACTTC.

This clonotype is labeled as medium-sized. The gene calls are TRBV7-2 and TRBJ2-7, with a tentative D call TRBD1 (5 bases). The germline V gene encodes CDR1 SGHTA and CDR2 FQGNSA. CDR3 length: 15 amino acids. Trimming took off 4 bases at V and 0 bases at J, with 13 bases between the two ends. This CDR3 is CASSSRWGSSYEQYF. CDR3 bases: TGTGCCAGCAGCTCCCGTTGGGGCAGCTCCTACGAGCAGTACTTC. Full variable domain (missing parts from reference TRBV7-2 and TRBJ2-7): GAGVSQSPSNKVTEKGKDVELRCDPISGHTALYWYRQSLGQGLEFLIYFQGNSAPDKSGLPSDRFSAERTGGSVSTLTIQRTQQEDSAVYLCASSSRWGSSYEQYFGPGTRLTVT.

By sample share, this clonotype is medium-sized. V is TRBV14 and J is TRBJ2-7; D is perhaps TRBD2 (5 bases). From germline, CDR1 is SGHDN and CDR2 FVKESK. Trimming pared 0 bases from V and 5 bases from J, leaving 11 bases between. CDR3 length equals 14 residues. DNA of the CDR3: TGTGCCAGCAGCCAAGATCTGAGGGCCCACGAGCAGTACTTC. Its protein product is CASSQDLRAHEQYF.

The chain joins TRBV7-2 to TRBJ2-5, with 10 nucleotides matching TRBD1. Looked up from germline, CDR1 is SGHTA and CDR2 is FQGNSA. The junction had 6 bases not matched to a gene; V was cut back by 3 bases and J by 5 bases. The CDR3 contains 15 residues. In nucleotides, the CDR3 is TGTGCCAGCAGCTTCGACAGGGGGCGCTTGGAGACCCAGTACTTC. It yields the protein CASSFDRGRLETQYF. The variable domain in full, with the rest retrieved from reference TRBV7-2 and TRBJ2-5, is GAGVSQSPSNKVTEKGKDVELRCDPISGHTALYWYRQSLGQGLEFLIYFQGNSAPDKSGLPSDRFSAERTGGSVSTLTIQRTQQEDSAVYLCASSFDRGRLETQYFGPGTRLLVL.

This clonotype was observed many times. The J gene is TRBJ1-4, the V gene TRBV23-1; a weak D match, TRBD1 (5 bases). TRBV23-1 is an open reading frame, and its role is uncertain. Trimming stripped 4 bases from V and 7 bases from J, with 13 bases between. This CDR3 is built from 14 residues. DNA of the CDR3: TGCGCCAGCAGTCCAAGGGGTTTTGCTGAAAAACTGTTTTTT. Translation gives CASSPRGFAEKLFF.

By share, this clonotype counts as medium-sized. The V gene is TRBV7-2, the J gene TRBJ2-4; TRBD1 matches at 10 bases. V lost 5 bases, J lost 0 bases, and 19 bases stayed unmatched. This CDR3 spans 21 amino acids. The germline V gene has CDR1 SGHTA and CDR2 FQGNSA. CDR3 protein: CASSPRGIAGTGDLAKNIQYF. CDR3 DNA sequence: TGTGCCAGCAGCCCTAGGGGGATAGCCGGGACAGGGGATCTAGCCAAAAACATTCAGTACTTC.

This chain links TRBV29-1 with TRBJ2-1; D not resolved. V was clipped by 5 bases and J by 0 bases, with 11 bases between them. This CDR3 has 14 residues. Germline CDR1 SQVTM, CDR2 ANQGSEA. The chain's CDR3 is CSVSVPPSYNEQFF. The CDR3 region has the DNA TGCAGCGTTTCCGTGCCCCCCTCCTACAATGAGCAGTTCTTC.

This clonotype was seen only a few times. V gene TRBV28 combines with J gene TRBJ1-2, with D tentatively TRBD1 (5 bases). The length of the CDR3 is 13 residues. CDR1 is MDHEN and CDR2 is SYDVKM in the germline V gene. Trimming removed 6 bases at V and 4 bases at J, with 12 bases between. The CDR3 reads CASRSRGSYGYTF. The CDR3 region has the DNA TGTGCCAGCAGATCAAGGGGATCCTATGGCTACACCTTC.

J is TRBJ2-5 and V is TRBV14; a weak D match, TRBD1 (6 bases). The CDR3 spans 14 residues. V lost 4 bases and J lost 2, with 11 bases in between. Germline-derived CDR1 and CDR2 are SGHDN and FVKESK. The CDR3 region has the DNA TGTGCCAGCAGCCGTAACAGGGCTCAAGAGACCCAGTACTTC. Its translation: CASSRNRAQETQYF.

This clonotype is termed medium-sized. The chain uses TRBV28 and TRBJ2-3; D uncertain. Germline V gives CDR1 MDHEN, CDR2 SYDVKM. Trimming took 6 bases from V and 5 from J, leaving 12 bases between them. The CDR3 covers 13 residues. Here the CDR3 reads CASSRPREDTQYF. Written as DNA, the CDR3 is TGTGCCAGCAGCCGCCCGAGAGAAGATACGCAGTATTTT.

The gene calls are TRBV18 and TRBJ2-2; D remains ambiguous. Trimming stripped 1 base from V and 3 bases from J, with 6 bases between. Looked up from germline, CDR1 is KGHSH and CDR2 is LQKENI. There are 14 residues in the CDR3. The CDR3 loop reads CASSPQADTGELFF. As DNA, the CDR3 is TGTGCCAGCTCACCACAGGCGGACACCGGGGAGCTGTTTTTT.

This clonotype was detected ten times or more. This chain links TRBV11-2 with TRBJ2-1; weak D call: TRBD2 (7 bases). From germline, CDR1 is SGHAT and CDR2 FQNNGV. The CDR3 runs 16 residues. V shed 2 bases and J shed 8 bases, with 19 bases lying between them. The CDR3 DNA sequence: TGTGCCAGCAGCTTAATTGGGGGGGCCTCGTCCGATGAGCAGTTCTTC. It specifies CASSLIGGASSDEQFF. Variable domain in full (rest from reference TRBV11-2 and TRBJ2-1): EAGVAQSPRYKIIEKRQSVAFWCNPISGHATLYWYQQILGQGPKLLIQFQNNGVVDDSQLPKDRFSAERLKGVDSTLKIQPAKLEDSAVYLCASSLIGGASSDEQFFGPGTRLTVL.

This clonotype qualifies as medium-sized. J is TRBJ1-4 and V is TRBV7-2, with 8 bases matching TRBD1. Germline V CDR1 and CDR2: SGHTA, FQGNSA. The CDR3 length is 15 residues. The J segment lost 7 bases and the V segment lost 4 bases, leaving 8 bases of the junction unmatched. The CDR3 DNA follows: TGTGCCAGCAGCTACAAGACAGGGGTTGGTGAAAAACTGTTTTTT. Protein sequence: CASSYKTGVGEKLFF.

This clonotype appeared a few times. V is TRBV7-9 and J is TRBJ1-3, with 11 bases lining up with TRBD1. CDR3 length: 17 residues. The ends lost 4 bases at V and 2 bases at J; junction bases unmatched: 7. The germline gives CDR1 SEHNR, CDR2 FQNEAQ (reference sequence). The CDR3 DNA sequence: TGTGCCAGCAGCTCTTGGACAGGGGGCAAAACTGGAAACACCATATATTTT. Translating it yields CASSSWTGGKTGNTIYF.